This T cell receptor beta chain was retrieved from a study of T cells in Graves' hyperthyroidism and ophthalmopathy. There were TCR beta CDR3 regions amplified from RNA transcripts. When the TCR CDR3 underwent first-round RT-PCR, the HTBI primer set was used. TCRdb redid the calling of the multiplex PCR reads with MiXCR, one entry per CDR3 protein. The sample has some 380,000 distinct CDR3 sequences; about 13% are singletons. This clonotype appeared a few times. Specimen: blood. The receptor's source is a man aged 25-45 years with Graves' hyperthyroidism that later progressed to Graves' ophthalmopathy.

The CDR3 DNA is TGTGCCAGCAGTGAATCCCCAGGGGGCGATGGCTACACCTTC. This gives the protein CASSESPGGDGYTF. The chain has TRBV25-1 and TRBJ1-2, with TRBD1 matching over 8 bases. J lost 6 bases, V lost 1 base, and 4 bases had no gene match. Germline-derived CDR1 and CDR2 are MGHDK and SYGVNS. The CDR3 length is 14 residues.